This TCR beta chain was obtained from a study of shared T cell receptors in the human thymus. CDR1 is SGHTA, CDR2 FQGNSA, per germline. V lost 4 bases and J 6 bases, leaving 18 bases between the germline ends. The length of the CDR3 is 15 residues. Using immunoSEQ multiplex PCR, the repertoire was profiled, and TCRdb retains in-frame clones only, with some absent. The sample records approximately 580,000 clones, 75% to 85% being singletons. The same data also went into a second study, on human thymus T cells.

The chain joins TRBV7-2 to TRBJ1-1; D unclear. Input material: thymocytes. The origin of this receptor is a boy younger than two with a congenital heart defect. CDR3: CASSSRTGVGSEAFF. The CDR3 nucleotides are TGTGCCAGCAGCTCCCGGACGGGAGTGGGGTCTGAAGCTTTCTTT.